This paragraph covers one TCR beta chain sequence. The antigen remains unidentified. The data stem from a study of tissue T cells after allogeneic stem cell transplantation. Study as a whole: Where cell numbers permitted, CD3+ T cells were sorted from preserved blood and marrow.

Study-wide results and caveats: Only a limited share of tissue TCRs appeared in blood or spleen.

Profiling relied on immunoSEQ multiplex PCR, and the TCRdb table lists in-frame clones only, not all of them. Here the sample spans fewer than 30,000 clones, 85% to 90% being singletons. Germline V lookup: CDR1 LNHDA, CDR2 SQIVND (reference sequence). V dropped 5 bases and J dropped 4; count of bases not matched to a gene: 6. This CDR3 comprises 15 residues. This receptor was identified in a woman between 18 and 50 years old who later had graft-versus-host disease after an allogeneic stem cell transplant. This sample comprised blood, obtained before transplantation. This sequence joins TRBV19 and TRBJ1-2, with TRBD1 matching over 11 bases. The CDR3: CASSPGTGGRYGYTF. CDR3 sequence (DNA): TGTGCCAGTAGTCCGGGGACAGGGGGTCGCTATGGCTACACCTTC.